Following are 8 T cell receptor beta chains from one sample sequenced in a study of T cell repertoires in ileal Crohn's disease. Clones were read by immunoSEQ multiplex PCR, and TCRdb kept only the in-frame ones, dropping some. The table lists tens of thousands of clones, about 81% of them singletons. The sequencing sample was made of ileal tissue. The receptors come from an adult with Crohn's disease.

This clone was found once. The genes are TRBV6-5 and TRBJ2-3, with TRBD1 matching over 7 bases. The CDR3 extends over 16 amino acids. Trimming at V came to 2 bases and at J to 2 bases, leaving 7 bases not matched to a gene. Germline loops: CDR1 MNHEY, CDR2 SVGAGI. CDR3 sequence reads: CASSYNRGRDTDTQYF. The CDR3 DNA follows: TGTGCCAGCAGTTACAACAGGGGTAGGGACACAGATACGCAGTATTTT.

The rearrangement links TRBV19 to TRBJ1-5, with a possible D match to TRBD1 (5 bases). V was pared by 3 bases and J by 3 bases, with 21 bases between. CDR1 and CDR2 from the germline V gene are LNHDA and SQIVND (reference sequence). The CDR3 runs to 18 residues. As DNA, the CDR3 is TGTGCCAGTAGTATGGGCGTGGGGCAATGGGGGGACAATCAGCCCCAGCATTTT. Translation: CASSMGVGQWGDNQPQHF.

The V gene is TRBV6-5, the J gene TRBJ2-3; 7 bases agree with TRBD1. Germline CDR1 and CDR2: MNHEY and SVGAGI. V dropped 4 bases and J dropped 6; count of bases not matched to a gene: 1. The length of the CDR3 is 12 residues. CDR3 nucleotides: TGTGCCAGCAGTTTACAGGGGGATACGCAGTATTTT. Protein sequence: CASSLQGDTQYF.

The genes are TRBV4-3 and TRBJ1-6; 7 bases line up with TRBD1. The J segment lost 7 bases and the V segment lost 0 bases, leaving 3 bases of the junction unmatched. Per the germline V gene, CDR1 is LGHNA and CDR2 is YSLEER. The CDR3 is 15 amino acids. As DNA, the CDR3 is TGCGCCAGCAGCCAAGAGACAGGGTTGAATTCACCCCTCCACTTT. Translated: CASSQETGLNSPLHF.

This clone was observed a handful of times. As DNA, the CDR3 is TGTGCCAGCTCACCGAGGTCTAATGAAAAACTGTTTTTT. Translated: CASSPRSNEKLFF. The chain joins TRBV18 to TRBJ1-4; the D is unclear. CDR1 is KGHSH, CDR2 LQKENI, per germline. V dropped 3 bases and J dropped 3 bases, with 5 bases sitting between them. The CDR3 has 13 residues.

This clone is a singleton in its sample. The chain couples TRBV6-1 to TRBJ2-7; tentative D call: TRBD1 (6 bases). The V and J ends lost 2 bases and 4 bases respectively, with 12 bases between them. CDR1 is MNHNS, CDR2 SASEGT, per germline. This CDR3 is built from 14 residues. The CDR3 sequence: CASSEQVRGYEQYF. The CDR3 region has the DNA TGTGCCAGCAGTGAACAAGTCAGGGGTTACGAGCAGTACTTC.

This clone has just a few counts. This chain links TRBV28 with TRBJ2-7; 9 bases map to TRBD1. Trimming took 0 bases from V and 2 from J; bases not matched to a gene: 2. There are 15 residues in the CDR3. CDR1 is MDHEN and CDR2 is SYDVKM in the germline V gene. The CDR3 sequence is CASSLWTGGAYEQYF. The DNA for the CDR3 is TGTGCCAGCAGTTTATGGACAGGGGGGGCCTACGAGCAGTACTTC.

The V and J genes are TRBV5-1 and TRBJ2-5, with D maybe TRBD2 (6 bases). The CDR3 runs to 15 residues. V dropped 0 bases and J dropped 5 bases, with 14 bases sitting between them. CDR1 and CDR2 (germline): SGHRS, YFSETQ. The CDR3 DNA follows: TGCGCCAGCAGCTTGGAGCGCGGGGTGGGGGAGACCCAGTACTTC. This sequence encodes CASSLERGVGETQYF.